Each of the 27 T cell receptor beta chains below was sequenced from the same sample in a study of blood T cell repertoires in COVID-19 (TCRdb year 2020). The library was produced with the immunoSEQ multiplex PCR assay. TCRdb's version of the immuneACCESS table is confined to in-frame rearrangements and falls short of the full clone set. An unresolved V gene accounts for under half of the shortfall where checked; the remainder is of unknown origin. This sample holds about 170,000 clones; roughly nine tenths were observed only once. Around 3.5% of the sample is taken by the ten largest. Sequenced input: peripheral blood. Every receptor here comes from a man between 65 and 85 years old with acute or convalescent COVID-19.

DNA for the CDR3: TGTGCCAGCAGTACTACAGGGGCTGGCTACACCTTC. Translated: CASSTTGAGYTF. This sequence joins TRBV2 and TRBJ1-2; 7 positions match TRBD1. Germline CDR1 is SNHLY and CDR2 is FYNNEI. With V trimmed by 5 bases and J by 7 bases, 4 bases remained unmatched. The CDR3 is 12 residues long.

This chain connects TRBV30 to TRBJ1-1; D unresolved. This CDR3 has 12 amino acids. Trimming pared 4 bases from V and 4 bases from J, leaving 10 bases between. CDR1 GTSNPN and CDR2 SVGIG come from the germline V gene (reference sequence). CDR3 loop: CAWNSGITEAFF. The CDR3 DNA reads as TGTGCCTGGAACTCCGGGATCACTGAAGCTTTCTTT.

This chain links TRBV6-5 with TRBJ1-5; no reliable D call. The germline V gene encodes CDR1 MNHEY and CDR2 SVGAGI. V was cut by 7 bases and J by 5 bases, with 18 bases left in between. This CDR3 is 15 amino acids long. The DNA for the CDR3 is TGTGCCAGCACCGGAATCCGGGTTGAGTATCAGCCCCAGCATTTT. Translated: CASTGIRVEYQPQHF.

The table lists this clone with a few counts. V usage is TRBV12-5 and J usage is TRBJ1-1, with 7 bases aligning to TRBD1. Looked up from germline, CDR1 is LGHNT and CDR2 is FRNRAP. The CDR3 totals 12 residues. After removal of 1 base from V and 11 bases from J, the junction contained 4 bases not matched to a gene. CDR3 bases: TGTGCTAGTGGTTTGGACAGGGGAACGGCTTTCTTT. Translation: CASGLDRGTAFF.

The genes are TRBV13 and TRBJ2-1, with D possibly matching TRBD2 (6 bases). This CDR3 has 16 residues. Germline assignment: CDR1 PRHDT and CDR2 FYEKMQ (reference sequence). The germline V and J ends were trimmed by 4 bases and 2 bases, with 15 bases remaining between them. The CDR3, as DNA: TGTGCCAGCAGCTCAACTTTGGCGGGACCCTACAATGAGCAGTTCTTC. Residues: CASSSTLAGPYNEQFF.

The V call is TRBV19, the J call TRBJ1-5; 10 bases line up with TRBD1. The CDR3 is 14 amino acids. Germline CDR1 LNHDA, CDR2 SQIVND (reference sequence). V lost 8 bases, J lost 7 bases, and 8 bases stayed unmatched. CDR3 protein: CASHRGTGEQPQHF. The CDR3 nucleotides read TGTGCCAGTCATAGAGGGACAGGGGAACAGCCCCAGCATTTT.

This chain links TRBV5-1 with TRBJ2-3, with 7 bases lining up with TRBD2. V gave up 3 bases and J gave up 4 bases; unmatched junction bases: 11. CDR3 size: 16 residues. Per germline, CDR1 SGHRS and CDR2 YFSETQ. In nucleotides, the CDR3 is TGCGCCAGCAGCTACCCTAGGGCGGGAGTTGCAGATACGCAGTATTTT. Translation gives CASSYPRAGVADTQYF.

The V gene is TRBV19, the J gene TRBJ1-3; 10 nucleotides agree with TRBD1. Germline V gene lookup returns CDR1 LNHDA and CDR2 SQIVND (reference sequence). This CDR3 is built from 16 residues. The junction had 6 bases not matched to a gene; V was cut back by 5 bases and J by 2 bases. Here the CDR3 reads CASSSGTGVTGNTIYF. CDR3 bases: TGTGCCAGTAGTTCCGGGACAGGGGTGACTGGAAACACCATATATTTT.

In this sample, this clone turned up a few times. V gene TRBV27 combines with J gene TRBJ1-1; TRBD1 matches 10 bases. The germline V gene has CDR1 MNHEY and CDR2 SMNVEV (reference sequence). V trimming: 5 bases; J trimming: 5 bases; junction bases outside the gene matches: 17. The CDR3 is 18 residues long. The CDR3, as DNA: TGTGCCAGCAGTGGGGGGTTCGACAGGGGGCTTATAGGAACTGAAGCTTTCTTT. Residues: CASSGGFDRGLIGTEAFF.

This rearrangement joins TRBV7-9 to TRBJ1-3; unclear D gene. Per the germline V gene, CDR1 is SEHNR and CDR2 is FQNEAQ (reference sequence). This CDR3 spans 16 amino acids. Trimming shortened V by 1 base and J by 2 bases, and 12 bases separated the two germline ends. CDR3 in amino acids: CASSLETIPAGNTIYF. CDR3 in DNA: TGTGCCAGCAGCTTAGAGACTATCCCCGCTGGAAACACCATATATTTT. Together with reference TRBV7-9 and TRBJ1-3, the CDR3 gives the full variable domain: DTGVSQNPRHKITKRGQNVTFRCDPISEHNRLYWYRQTLGQGPEFLTYFQNEAQLEKSRLLSDRFSAERPKGSFSTLEIQRTEQGDSAMYLCASSLETIPAGNTIYFGEGSWLTVV.

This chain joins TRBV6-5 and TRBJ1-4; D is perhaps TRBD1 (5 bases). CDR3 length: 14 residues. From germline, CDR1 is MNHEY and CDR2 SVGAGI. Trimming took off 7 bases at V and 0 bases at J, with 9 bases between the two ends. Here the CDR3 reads CASKTTATNEKLFF. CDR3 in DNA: TGTGCCAGCAAAACGACAGCAACTAATGAAAAACTGTTTTTT.

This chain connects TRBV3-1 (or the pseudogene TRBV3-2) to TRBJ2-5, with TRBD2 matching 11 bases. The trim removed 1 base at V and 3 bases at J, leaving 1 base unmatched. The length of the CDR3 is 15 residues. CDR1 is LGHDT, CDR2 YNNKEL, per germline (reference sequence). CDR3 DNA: TGTGCCAGCAGCCAAGGGGGACTAGCGGAAGAGACCCAGTACTTC. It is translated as CASSQGGLAEETQYF.

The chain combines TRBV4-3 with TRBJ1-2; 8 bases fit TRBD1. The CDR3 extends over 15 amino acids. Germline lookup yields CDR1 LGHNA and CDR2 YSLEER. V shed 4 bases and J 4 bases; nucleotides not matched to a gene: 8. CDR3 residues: CASSPGQGGGYGYTF. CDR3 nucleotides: TGCGCCAGCAGCCCTGGACAGGGAGGCGGCTATGGCTACACCTTC.

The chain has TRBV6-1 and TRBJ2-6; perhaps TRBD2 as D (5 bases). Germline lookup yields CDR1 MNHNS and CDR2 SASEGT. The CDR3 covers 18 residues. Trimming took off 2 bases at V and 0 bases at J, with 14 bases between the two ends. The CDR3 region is CASSEKGAAVSGANVLTF. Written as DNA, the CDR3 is TGTGCCAGCAGTGAAAAGGGAGCGGCGGTCTCTGGGGCCAACGTCCTGACTTTC.

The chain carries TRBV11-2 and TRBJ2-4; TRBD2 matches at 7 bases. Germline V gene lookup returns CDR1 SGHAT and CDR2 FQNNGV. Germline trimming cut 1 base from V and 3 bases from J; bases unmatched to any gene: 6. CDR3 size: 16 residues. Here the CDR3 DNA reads TGTGCCAGCAGCTTAGGGGGAGGGGCCCTCAAAAACATTCAGTACTTC. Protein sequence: CASSLGGGALKNIQYF. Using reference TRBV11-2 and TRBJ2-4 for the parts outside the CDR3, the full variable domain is EAGVAQSPRYKIIEKRQSVAFWCNPISGHATLYWYQQILGQGPKLLIQFQNNGVVDDSQLPKDRFSAERLKGVDSTLKIQPAKLEDSAVYLCASSLGGGALKNIQYFGAGTRLSVL.

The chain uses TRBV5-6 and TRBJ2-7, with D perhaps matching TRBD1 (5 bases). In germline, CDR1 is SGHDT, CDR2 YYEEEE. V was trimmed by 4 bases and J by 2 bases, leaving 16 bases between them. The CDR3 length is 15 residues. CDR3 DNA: TGTGCCAGCAGCATGATTGGGGCTCTGACCTACGAGCAGTACTTC. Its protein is CASSMIGALTYEQYF.

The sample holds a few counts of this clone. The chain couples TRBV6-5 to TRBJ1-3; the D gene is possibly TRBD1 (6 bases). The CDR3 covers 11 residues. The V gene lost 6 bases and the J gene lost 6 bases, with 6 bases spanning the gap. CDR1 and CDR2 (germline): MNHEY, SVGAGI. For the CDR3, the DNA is TGTGCCAGCAGGGGACAAAACACCATATATTTT. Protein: CASRGQNTIYF.

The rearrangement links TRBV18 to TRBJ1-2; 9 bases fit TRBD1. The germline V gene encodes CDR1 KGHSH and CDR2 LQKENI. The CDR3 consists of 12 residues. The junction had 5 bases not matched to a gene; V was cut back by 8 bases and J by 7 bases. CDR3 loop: CASRTGESGYTF. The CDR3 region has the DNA TGTGCCAGCCGGACAGGGGAGTCTGGCTACACCTTC.

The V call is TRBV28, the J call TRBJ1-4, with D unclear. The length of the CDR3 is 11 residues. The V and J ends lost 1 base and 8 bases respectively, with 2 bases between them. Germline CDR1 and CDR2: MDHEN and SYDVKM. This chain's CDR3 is CASSLLEKLFF. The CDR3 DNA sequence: TGTGCCAGCAGTTTATTAGAAAAACTGTTTTTT.

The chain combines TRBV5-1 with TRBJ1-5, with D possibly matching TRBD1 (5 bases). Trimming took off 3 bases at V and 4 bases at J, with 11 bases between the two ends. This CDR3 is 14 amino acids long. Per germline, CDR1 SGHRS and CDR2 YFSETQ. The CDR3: CASSSGSENQPQHF. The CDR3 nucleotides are TGCGCCAGCAGCTCAGGGTCAGAAAATCAGCCCCAGCATTTT.

Written as DNA, the CDR3 is TGTGCCAGCAGCCAAGAAGTCCAGGAGGGTCTTGGCTACACCTTC. Protein sequence: CASSQEVQEGLGYTF. The chain combines TRBV4-2 with TRBJ1-2; D remains unclear. Per the germline V gene, CDR1 is LGHNA and CDR2 is YNFKEQ. The length of the CDR3 is 15 residues. Deletions cut 0 bases from V and 7 bases from J, with 15 bases between.

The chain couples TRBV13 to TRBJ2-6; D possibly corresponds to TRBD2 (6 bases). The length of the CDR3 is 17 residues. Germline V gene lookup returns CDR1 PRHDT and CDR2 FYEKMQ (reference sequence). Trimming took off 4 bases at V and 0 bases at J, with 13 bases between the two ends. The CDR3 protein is CASSSPGDLSGANVLTF. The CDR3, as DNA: TGTGCCAGCAGCTCCCCGGGGGACCTCTCTGGGGCCAACGTCCTGACTTTC. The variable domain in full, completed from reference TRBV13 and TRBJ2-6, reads AAGVIQSPRHLIKEKRETATLKCYPIPRHDTVYWYQQGPGQDPQFLISFYEKMQSDKGSIPDRFSAQQFSDYHSELNMSSLELGDSALYFCASSSPGDLSGANVLTFGAGSRLTVL.

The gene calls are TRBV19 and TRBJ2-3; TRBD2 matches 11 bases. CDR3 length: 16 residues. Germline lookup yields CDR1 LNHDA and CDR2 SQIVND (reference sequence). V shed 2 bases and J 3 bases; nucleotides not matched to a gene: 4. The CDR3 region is CASSIILAGVTDTQYF. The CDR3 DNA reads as TGTGCCAGTAGTATAATACTAGCGGGAGTAACAGATACGCAGTATTTT.

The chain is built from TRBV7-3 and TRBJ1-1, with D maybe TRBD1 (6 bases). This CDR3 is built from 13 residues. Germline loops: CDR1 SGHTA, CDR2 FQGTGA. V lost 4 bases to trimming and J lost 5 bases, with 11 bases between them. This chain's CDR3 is CASSSGVGTEAFF. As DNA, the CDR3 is TGTGCCAGCAGCTCAGGGGTTGGAACTGAAGCTTTCTTT.

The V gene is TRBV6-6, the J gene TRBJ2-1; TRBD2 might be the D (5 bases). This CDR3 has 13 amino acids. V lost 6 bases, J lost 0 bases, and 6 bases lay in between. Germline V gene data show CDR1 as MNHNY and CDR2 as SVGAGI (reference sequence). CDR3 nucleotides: TGTGCCAGCAGCCGGGACTCCTACAATGAGCAGTTCTTC. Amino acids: CASSRDSYNEQFF.

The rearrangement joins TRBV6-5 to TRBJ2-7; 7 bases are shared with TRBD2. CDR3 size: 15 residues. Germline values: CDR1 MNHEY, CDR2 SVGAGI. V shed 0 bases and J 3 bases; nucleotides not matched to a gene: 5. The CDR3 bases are TGTGCCAGCAGTTACTCGCGGAGGGAGGGCTACGAGCAGTACTTC. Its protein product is CASSYSRREGYEQYF.

For the CDR3, the DNA is TGTGCCAGCTCACTCGTCCGGGAGAGGGGCTACACCTTC. It specifies CASSLVRERGYTF. V and J are TRBV18 and TRBJ1-2, with D unresolved. Trimming stripped 4 bases from V and 8 bases from J, with 14 bases between. The CDR3 is made up of 13 amino acids. Looked up from germline, CDR1 is KGHSH and CDR2 is LQKENI.